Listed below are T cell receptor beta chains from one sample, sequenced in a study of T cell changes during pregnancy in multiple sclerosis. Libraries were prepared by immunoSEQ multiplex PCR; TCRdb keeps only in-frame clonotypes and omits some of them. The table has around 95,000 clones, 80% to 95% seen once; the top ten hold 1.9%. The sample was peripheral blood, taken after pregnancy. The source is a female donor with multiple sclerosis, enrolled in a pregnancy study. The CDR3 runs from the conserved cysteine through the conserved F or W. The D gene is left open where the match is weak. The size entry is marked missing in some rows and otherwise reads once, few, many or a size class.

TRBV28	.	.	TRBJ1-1	CASRRGGLLLTEAFF	TGTGCCAGCAGGAGGGGGGGTCTTCTGCTCACTGAAGCTTTCTTT
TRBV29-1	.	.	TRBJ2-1	CSVEWDKDEQFF	TGCAGCGTTGAGTGGGACAAGGATGAGCAGTTCTTC
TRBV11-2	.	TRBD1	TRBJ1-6	CASSPDRGGSPLHF	TGTGCCAGCAGCCCCGACAGGGGTGGTTCACCCCTCCACTTT
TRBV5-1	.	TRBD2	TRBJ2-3	CASSLAGAGGRSTQYF	TGCGCCAGCAGCTTGGCCGGAGCGGGAGGGCGGTCTACGCAGTATTTT
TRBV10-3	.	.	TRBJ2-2	CAISDSRGSANTGELFF	TGTGCCATCTCAGACAGTAGGGGGTCTGCGAACACCGGGGAGCTGTTTTTT
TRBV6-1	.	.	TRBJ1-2	CASSEYGGNDGYTF	TGTGCCAGCAGTGAATATGGGGGGAACGATGGCTACACCTTC
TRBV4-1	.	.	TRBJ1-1	CASRDVTEAFF	TGCGCCAGCCGGGATGTTACTGAAGCTTTCTTT
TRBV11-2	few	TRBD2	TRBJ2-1	CASSSTSGRTTYNEQFF	TGTGCCAGCAGCAGCACTAGCGGGAGGACCACCTACAATGAGCAGTTCTTC
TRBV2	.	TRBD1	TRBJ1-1	CASKTGLNTEAFF	TGTGCCAGTAAGACAGGGCTGAACACTGAAGCTTTCTTT
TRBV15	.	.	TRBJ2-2	CATSREITVANTGELFF	TGTGCCACCAGCAGAGAAATTACAGTCGCGAACACCGGGGAGCTGTTTTTT
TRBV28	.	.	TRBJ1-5	CAGGGLRQPQHF	TGTGCCGGCGGGGGTCTGAGACAGCCCCAGCATTTT
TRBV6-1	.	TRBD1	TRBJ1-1	CASSGQGEAFF	TGTGCCAGCAGTGGACAGGGTGAAGCTTTCTTT
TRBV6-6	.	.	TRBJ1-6	CASSRMTRNSPLHF	TGTGCCAGCAGCCGTATGACTCGAAATTCACCCCTCCACTTT
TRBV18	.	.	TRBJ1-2	CASSPGIRGGDSWGYTF	TGTGCCAGCTCACCGGGCATTCGGGGAGGTGATTCATGGGGCTACACCTTC
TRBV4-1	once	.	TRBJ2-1	CASSQVDLRGNEQFF	TGCGCCAGCAGCCAAGTGGACCTCCGGGGCAATGAGCAGTTCTTC
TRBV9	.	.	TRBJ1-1	CASSVGMNTEAFF	TGTGCCAGCAGCGTAGGTATGAACACTGAAGCTTTCTTT
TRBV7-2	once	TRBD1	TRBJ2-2	CASSLVATGSTGELFF	TGTGCCAGCAGCTTAGTCGCGACAGGGTCGACCGGGGAGCTGTTTTTT
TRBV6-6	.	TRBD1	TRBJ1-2	CASTSGQGYGYTF	TGTGCCAGCACCTCCGGACAGGGATATGGCTACACCTTC
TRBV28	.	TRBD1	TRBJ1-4	CASSRPGTGDEKLFF	TGTGCCAGCAGTCGCCCCGGGACAGGGGATGAAAAACTGTTTTTT
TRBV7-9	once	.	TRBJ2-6	CASSLGPTGPGANVLTF	TGTGCCAGCAGCTTAGGGCCCACAGGGCCTGGGGCCAACGTCCTGACTTTC